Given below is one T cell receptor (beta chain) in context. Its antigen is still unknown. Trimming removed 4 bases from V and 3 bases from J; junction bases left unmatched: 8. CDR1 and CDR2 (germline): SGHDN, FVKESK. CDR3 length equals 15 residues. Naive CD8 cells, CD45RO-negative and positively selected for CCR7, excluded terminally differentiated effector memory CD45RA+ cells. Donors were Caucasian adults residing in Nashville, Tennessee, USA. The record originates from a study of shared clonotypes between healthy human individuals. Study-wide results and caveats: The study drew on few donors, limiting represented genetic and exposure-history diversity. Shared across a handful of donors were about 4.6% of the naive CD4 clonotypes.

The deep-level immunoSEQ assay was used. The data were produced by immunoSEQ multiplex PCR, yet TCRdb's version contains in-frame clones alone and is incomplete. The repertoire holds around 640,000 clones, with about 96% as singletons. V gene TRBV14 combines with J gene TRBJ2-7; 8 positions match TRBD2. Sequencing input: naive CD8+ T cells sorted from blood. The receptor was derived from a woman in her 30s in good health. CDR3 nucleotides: TGTGCCAGCAGCCCCCAAAGCGGGAGTTACTACGAGCAGTACTTC. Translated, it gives CASSPQSGSYYEQYF.